Below, 6 T cell receptor beta chains from the same sample are listed, as sequenced in a study of radiotherapy plus CTLA-4 blockade in lung cancer. Only in-frame clones appear in the TCRdb table, and some are missing; sequencing was by immunoSEQ multiplex PCR. The sample records tens of thousands of clones, more than 60% being singletons. The source was peripheral blood, collected from a patient treated with radiotherapy plus ipilimumab. Every receptor here comes from a human donor with non-small cell lung cancer who had a partial response to radiotherapy plus ipilimumab.

This chain links TRBV5-1 with TRBJ2-7, with TRBD1 identical over 7 bases. The V gene end was trimmed by 0 bases and the J gene end by 7 bases; junction bases not matched to a gene: 7. The germline V gene has CDR1 SGHRS and CDR2 YFSETQ. The CDR3 runs to 14 residues. CDR3 region: CASSLGKQGWEQYF. CDR3 in DNA: TGCGCCAGCAGCTTGGGAAAACAGGGGTGGGAGCAGTACTTC.

The chain couples TRBV5-1 to TRBJ2-7, with 10 positions matching TRBD1. CDR1 is SGHRS and CDR2 is YFSETQ in the germline V gene. V gave up 6 bases and J gave up 2 bases; unmatched junction bases: 8. The CDR3 length is 15 residues. CDR3 nucleotide sequence: TGCGCCAGCACGGGGCCGGGACAGGGGACCTACGAGCAGTACTTC. Protein sequence: CASTGPGQGTYEQYF. Complete variable domain (other parts from reference TRBV5-1 and TRBJ2-7): KAGVTQTPRYLIKTRGQQVTLSCSPISGHRSVSWYQQTPGQGLQFLFEYFSETQRNKGNFPGRFSGRQFSNSRSEMNVSTLELGDSALYLCASTGPGQGTYEQYFGPGTRLTVT.

CDR3 in DNA: TGCGCCAGCAGCTTGGGGGGCCTCTACAATGAGCAGTTCTTC. This codes for CASSLGGLYNEQFF. The rearrangement joins TRBV5-1 to TRBJ2-1; tentatively, D is TRBD1 (5 bases). The germline gives CDR1 SGHRS, CDR2 YFSETQ. Deletions cut 0 bases from V and 3 bases from J, with 7 bases between. The CDR3 is made up of 14 amino acids.

The chain couples TRBV5-6 to TRBJ2-3, with 7 bases that match TRBD1. J was trimmed by 6 bases and V by 4 bases; bases with no gene match: 11. The CDR3 contains 15 residues. Germline CDR1 SGHDT, CDR2 YYEEEE. The CDR3 DNA sequence: TGTGCCAGCAGCCCAGACAGGGATGAGGCGGATACGCAGTATTTT. It codes for CASSPDRDEADTQYF.

The chain links TRBV6-5 to TRBJ1-6, with TRBD1 matching 9 bases. CDR1 is MNHEY and CDR2 is SVGAGI in the germline V gene. The CDR3 runs to 14 residues. After removal of 6 bases from V and 10 bases from J, the junction contained 7 bases not matched to a gene. The CDR3 bases are TGTGCCAGCAGCTCCGGGACAGGGAGCTCACCCCTCCACTTT. Amino acid sequence: CASSSGTGSSPLHF.

This clone was observed a few times. The chain employs TRBV19 and TRBJ1-1, with D possibly TRBD1 on 5 matching bases. Germline assignment: CDR1 LNHDA and CDR2 SQIVND (reference sequence). Between the trimmed V and J ends, which lost 5 bases and 7 bases, there was a span of 17 bases. The CDR3 sequence is 14 residues long. CDR3 nucleotide sequence: TGTGCCAGTAGTGTTGGGGGAGGGGTTAATGAAGCTTTCTTT. It is translated as CASSVGGGVNEAFF.